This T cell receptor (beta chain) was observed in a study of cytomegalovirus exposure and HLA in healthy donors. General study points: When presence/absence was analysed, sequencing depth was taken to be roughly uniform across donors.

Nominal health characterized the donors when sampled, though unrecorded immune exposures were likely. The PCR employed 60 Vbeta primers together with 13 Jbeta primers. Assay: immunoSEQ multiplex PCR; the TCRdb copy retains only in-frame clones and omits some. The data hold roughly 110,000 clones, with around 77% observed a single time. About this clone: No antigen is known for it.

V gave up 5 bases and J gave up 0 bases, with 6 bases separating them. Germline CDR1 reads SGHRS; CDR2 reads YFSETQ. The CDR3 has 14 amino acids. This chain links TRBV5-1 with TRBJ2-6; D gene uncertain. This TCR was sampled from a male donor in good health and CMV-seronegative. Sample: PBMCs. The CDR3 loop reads CASRGVSGANVLTF. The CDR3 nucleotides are TGCGCCAGCAGAGGAGTCTCTGGGGCCAACGTCCTGACTTTC.